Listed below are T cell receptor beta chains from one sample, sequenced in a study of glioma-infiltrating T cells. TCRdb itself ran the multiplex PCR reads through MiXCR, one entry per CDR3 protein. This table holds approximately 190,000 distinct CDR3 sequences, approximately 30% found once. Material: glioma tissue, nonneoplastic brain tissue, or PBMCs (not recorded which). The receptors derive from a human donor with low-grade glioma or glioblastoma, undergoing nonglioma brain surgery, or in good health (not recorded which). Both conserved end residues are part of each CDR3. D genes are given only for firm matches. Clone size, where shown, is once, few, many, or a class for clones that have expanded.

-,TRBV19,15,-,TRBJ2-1,TGTGCCAGTAGTATACTATTAGCATCTAACAATGAGCAGTTCTTC,CASSILLASNNEQFF
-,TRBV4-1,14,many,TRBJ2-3,TGCGCCAGCAGCCAACTGTCGTCAGGAGATACGCAGTATTTT,CASSQLSSGDTQYF
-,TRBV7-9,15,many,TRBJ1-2,TGTGCCAGCAGCTTAGGTGTAGCAGGGACCTATGGCTACACCTTC,CASSLGVAGTYGYTF
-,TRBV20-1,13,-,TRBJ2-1,TGCAGTGCTCAGGGGGGGTCCTACAATGAGCAGTTCTTC,CSAQGGSYNEQFF
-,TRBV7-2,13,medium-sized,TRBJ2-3,TGTGCCAGCAGCTTAGTCGGAGCGGATACGCAGTATTTT,CASSLVGADTQYF
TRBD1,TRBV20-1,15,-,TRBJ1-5,TGCAGTGCTAGGCCGGGACAGGGGATTATTCAACCCCAGCATTTT,CSARPGQGIIQPQHF
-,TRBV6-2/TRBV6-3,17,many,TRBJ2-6,TGTGCCAGCAGTTACGGTGTCAGCCGCTCTGGGGCCAACGTCCTGACTTTC,CASSYGVSRSGANVLTF
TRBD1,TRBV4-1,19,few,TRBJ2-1,TGCGCCAGCAGCCAAGATTCGAGGTTCGGACAGGGCGTTGTCAATGAGCAGTTCTTC,CASSQDSRFGQGVVNEQFF
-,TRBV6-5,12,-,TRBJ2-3,TGTGCCACCACATCCACCCGGGATACGCAGTATTTT,CATTSTRDTQYF
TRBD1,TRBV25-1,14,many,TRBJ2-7,TGTGCCAGCAGTGCTCGGACAGGGTCTACGGCGCAGTACTTC,CASSARTGSTAQYF
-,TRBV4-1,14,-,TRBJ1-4,TGCGCCAGCAGCCAAGTCCAGATTAATGAAAAACTGTTTTTT,CASSQVQINEKLFF
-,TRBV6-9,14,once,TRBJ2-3,-,CASILGQTACTQYF
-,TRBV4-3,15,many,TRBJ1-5,TGCGCCAGCAGCCAAGATTACAGCCATCTGGAGCCCCAGCATTTT,CASSQDYSHLEPQHF
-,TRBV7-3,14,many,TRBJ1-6,TGTGCCAGCAGCTTATCAGGGCTCAATTCACCCCTCCACTTT,CASSLSGLNSPLHF
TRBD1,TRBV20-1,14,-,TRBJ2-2,TGCAGTGCCGGACAGGGGGCGAACACCGGGGAGCTCTTTTTT,CSAGQGANTGELFF
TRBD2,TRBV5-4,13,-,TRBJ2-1,TGTGCCAGCAGCCCGACTAGCGCCAGTGAGCAGTTCTTC,CASSPTSASEQFF
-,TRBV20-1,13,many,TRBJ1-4,TGCAGTGCTAGTTCACCAACTAATGAAAAACTGTTTTTT,CSASSPTNEKLFF
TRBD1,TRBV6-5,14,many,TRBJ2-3,TGTGCCAGCAGTTACCAGGGGGGCACAGATACGCAGTATTTT,CASSYQGGTDTQYF
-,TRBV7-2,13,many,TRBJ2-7,TGTGCCAGCAGCTTGGACTACTTCTACGAGCAGTACTTC,CASSLDYFYEQYF
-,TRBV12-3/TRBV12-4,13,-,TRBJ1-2,TGTGCCAGCAGTTTAATGAGGGGTACTGGCTACACCTTC,CASSLMRGTGYTF
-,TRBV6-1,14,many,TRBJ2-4,TGTGCCAGCAGTCTAGACAGAGCCAAAAACATTCAGTACTTC,CASSLDRAKNIQYF
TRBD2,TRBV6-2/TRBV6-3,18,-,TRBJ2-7,TGTGCCAGCAGTTACCTTGGACTAGCGGGGCGGCTCTCCTACGAGCAGTACTTC,CASSYLGLAGRLSYEQYF
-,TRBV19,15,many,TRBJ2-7,TGTGCCAGTAGTCCACTGGGTCTCTCCTCCTACGAGCAGTACTTC,CASSPLGLSSYEQYF
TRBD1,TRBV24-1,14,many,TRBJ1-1,TGTGCCCCTCTGACCGGGACAGTGAACACTGAAGCTTTCTTT,CAPLTGTVNTEAFF
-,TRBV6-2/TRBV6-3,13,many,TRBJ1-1,TGTGCCAGCAGTTACCGCTTCGGCACTGAAGCTTTCTTT,CASSYRFGTEAFF
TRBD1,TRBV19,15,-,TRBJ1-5,TGTGCCAGTAGTCGACAGGGGGAGAGCAATCAGCCCCAGCATTTT,CASSRQGESNQPQHF
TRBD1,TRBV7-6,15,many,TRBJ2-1,TGTGCCAGCAGCCTGTCGACAGGGCTTTACAATGAGCAGTTCTTC,CASSLSTGLYNEQFF
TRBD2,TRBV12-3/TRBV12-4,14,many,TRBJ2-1,TGTGCCAGCAGTTCGGGACTAGTAGGCAATGAGCAGTTCTTC,CASSSGLVGNEQFF
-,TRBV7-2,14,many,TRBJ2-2,TGTGCCAGCAGCCGGAATCAGGGGACCGGGGAGCTGTTTTTT,CASSRNQGTGELFF
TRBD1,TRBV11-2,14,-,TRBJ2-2,TGTGCCAGCAGCTACAGGGGTTGGACCGGGGAGCTGTTTTTT,CASSYRGWTGELFF
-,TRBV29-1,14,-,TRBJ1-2,TGCAGCGTTGGCCCCACCGGATCAAACTATGGCTACACCTTC,CSVGPTGSNYGYTF
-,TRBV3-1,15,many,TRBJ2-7,TGTGCCAGCAGCCAAAGGAGGACGGGTCCCTACGAGCAGTACTTC,CASSQRRTGPYEQYF
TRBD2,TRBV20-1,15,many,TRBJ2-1,TGCAGTGCCCCAAAAGCCCTAGCGGGAGATAATGAGCAGTTCTTC,CSAPKALAGDNEQFF
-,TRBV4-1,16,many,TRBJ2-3,TGCGCCAGCAGCCATTTAAGGGGGGGTGTCACAGATACGCAGTATTTT,CASSHLRGGVTDTQYF
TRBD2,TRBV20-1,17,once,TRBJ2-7,TGCAGTGCTAGAGATGTTAGGACTAGCGGGAGTATCTACGAGCAGTACTTC,CSARDVRTSGSIYEQYF
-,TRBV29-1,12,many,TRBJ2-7,TGCAGCGTTGAAGGGATCTCCTACGAGCAGTACTTC,CSVEGISYEQYF
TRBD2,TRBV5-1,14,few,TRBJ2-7,TGCGCCAGCAGCTTCCGGGACTACTACTACGAGCAGTACTTC,CASSFRDYYYEQYF
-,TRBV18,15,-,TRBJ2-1,TGTGCCAGCTCACAAGAAGTGCTTTCCTACAATGAGCAGTTCTTC,CASSQEVLSYNEQFF
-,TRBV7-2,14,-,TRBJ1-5,TGTGCCAGCAAACCTGGGGGATTCAATCAGCACCAGCATTTT,CASKPGGFNQHQHF
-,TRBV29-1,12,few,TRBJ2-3,TGCAGCGTTGAAACAGTTGGGGATACGCAGTATTTT,CSVETVGDTQYF
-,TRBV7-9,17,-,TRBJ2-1,TGTGCCAGCAGCTTAGTTGGGGGCGGACCAACCAACAATGAGCAGTTCTTC,CASSLVGGGPTNNEQFF
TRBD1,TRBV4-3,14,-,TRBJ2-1,TGCGCCAGCAGCCAAGGCAGGGGGTGGAATGAGCAGTTCTTC,CASSQGRGWNEQFF
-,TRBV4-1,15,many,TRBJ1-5,TGCGCCAGCAGCGTAGCAGATAATAGCAATCAGCCCCAGCATTTT,CASSVADNSNQPQHF
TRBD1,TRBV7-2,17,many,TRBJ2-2,TGTGCCAGCAGCTTAGTAGGAGGGACAGGGAGCACCGGGGAGCTGTTTTTT,CASSLVGGTGSTGELFF